This T cell receptor beta chain was observed in a study of blood T cells in healthy people across ages. Looked up from germline, CDR1 is SGHRS and CDR2 is YFSETQ. CDR3 size: 15 residues. Trimming pared 0 bases from V and 6 bases from J, leaving 13 bases between. This clonotype was recorded a few times. Antigen unknown. Findings and limits, study-wide: From one million sequenced T cells, diversity estimates were lower bounds.

Alongside a J-beta primer mix, a sample-barcoded 5' primer served in a second PCR lasting roughly 7 to 12 cycles. Each cDNA molecule was tagged by a template-switch adaptor that had 12 random nucleotides. Per-sample output comprised a minimum of 3 million paired-end reads containing CDR3. TCRdb re-called the 5' RACE reads with MiXCR, one entry per CDR3 protein. The data hold fewer than 1,000,000 distinct CDR3 sequences, with about 42% observed a single time. This receptor was taken from a man in his sixties in good health. J is TRBJ2-1 and V is TRBV5-1; no firm D call. The sequenced material came from blood. Here the CDR3 DNA reads TGCGCCAGCAGCTTGGGTGAGGTAGGAGTCAATGAGCAGTTCTTC. This gives the protein CASSLGEVGVNEQFF.